The next 10 T cell receptor beta chains were all read from a single sample in a study of Graves' ophthalmopathy and Graves' hyperthyroidism. RNA transcripts were the source from which TCR beta CDR3 regions were amplified. Scientists carried out first-round RT-PCR using HTBI primers and then a second-round multiplex PCR. TCRdb reprocessed the multiplex PCR reads with MiXCR, giving one entry per CDR3 protein. The sample has over a million distinct CDR3 sequences, about 36% seen once. Sequences were obtained from peripheral blood or thyroid tissue (not recorded which). The origin of the receptors is an adult man with Graves' hyperthyroidism.

The rearrangement joins TRBV10-1 to TRBJ1-1; possible D gene TRBD1, 5 bases. V was cut by 6 bases and J by 1 base, with 18 bases left in between. The CDR3 is 16 residues long. Per the germline V gene, CDR1 is WNHNN and CDR2 is SYGVQD (reference sequence). CDR3 bases: TGCGCCAGCAGCCAAGATCGGGACTTCCCGAACACTGAAGCTTTCTTT. It is translated as CASSQDRDFPNTEAFF.

A remark on this clonotype: A much bigger clone sits one base away, suggesting this may be a read error. The CDR3 sequence is CASSTGLAGKETQCF. CDR3 DNA sequence: TGTGCCAGTAGTACGGGACTAGCGGGAAAAGAGACCCAGTGCTTC. The chain links TRBV19 to TRBJ2-5; the match to TRBD2 covers 13 bases. Per germline, CDR1 LNHDA and CDR2 SQIVND (reference sequence). CDR3 length: 15 residues.

The chain links TRBV27 to TRBJ1-1; D unclear. Germline V gives CDR1 MNHEY, CDR2 SMNVEV (reference sequence). Between the trimmed V and J ends, which lost 6 bases and 0 bases, there was a span of 11 bases. This CDR3 comprises 14 residues. The DNA for the CDR3 is TGTGCCAGCAGACGGGTGGCTCTGAACACTGAAGCTTTCTTT. This encodes CASRRVALNTEAFF.

This rearrangement joins TRBV29-1 to TRBJ1-2, with 8 bases lining up with TRBD1. The V gene's germline CDR1 is SQVTM and CDR2 ANQGSEA. The CDR3 is made up of 13 amino acids. V lost 7 bases to trimming and J lost 2 bases; unmatched junction nucleotides: 6. The CDR3 DNA reads as TGCAGCGGTATCGGACAGGGCAACTATGGCTACACCTTC. The encoded protein is CSGIGQGNYGYTF.

Comment on this clonotype: Being one base from a much bigger clone, this may be a read error. The chain has TRBV11-2 and TRBJ2-7; possible D gene TRBD1, 6 bases. The CDR3 consists of 13 residues. V lost 7 bases, J lost 2 bases, and 12 bases lay in between. Germline CDR1 SGHAT, CDR2 FQNNGV. CDR3 residues: CASTRQAAYEQYF. DNA for the CDR3: TGTGCCAGCACCCGACAGGCTGCCTACGAGCAGTACTTC.

The rearrangement joins TRBV10-1 to TRBJ2-7; D possibly uses TRBD1 or TRBD2 (5 bases each). This CDR3 has 15 residues. Trimming took 8 bases from V and 1 from J, leaving 18 bases between them. Germline loops: CDR1 WNHNN, CDR2 SYGVQD (reference sequence). The CDR3 region has the DNA TGCGCCAGCCCTTGGGACCGCAGCACATCCTACGAGCAGTACTTC. Its translation: CASPWDRSTSYEQYF.

V usage is TRBV6-2 or TRBV6-3 and J usage is TRBJ2-6, with D unclear. Germline V gene lookup returns CDR1 MNHEY and CDR2 SVGEGT. Trimming took off 8 bases at V and 2 bases at J, with 16 bases between the two ends. CDR3 length equals 16 residues. The CDR3 loop reads CASSLGFDPGANVLTF. CDR3 coding DNA: TGTGCCAGCTCACTTGGGTTCGATCCTGGGGCCAACGTCCTGACTTTC.

J is TRBJ2-6 and V is TRBV6-5; no clear D. Deletions cut 4 bases from V and 4 bases from J, with 14 bases between. CDR1 MNHEY and CDR2 SVGAGI come from the germline V gene. CDR3 length equals 16 residues. CDR3 bases: TGTGCCAGCAGTTCGGACGGGCTAAGCGGGGCCAACGTCCTGACTTTC. Translating it yields CASSSDGLSGANVLTF.

This clonotype has a handful of counts. The V gene is TRBV29-1, the J gene TRBJ1-5, with 7 positions matching TRBD1. This CDR3 is built from 13 residues. Trimming at V came to 8 bases and at J to 2 bases, leaving 6 bases not matched to a gene. The germline V gene has CDR1 SQVTM and CDR2 ANQGSEA. CDR3 amino acids: CSPGTARNQPQHF. DNA of the CDR3: TGCAGCCCCGGGACAGCCCGCAATCAGCCCCAGCATTTT. Full variable domain (rest looked up from reference TRBV29-1 and TRBJ1-5): SAVISQKPSRDICQRGTSLTIQCQVDSQVTMMFWYRQQPGQSLTLIATANQGSEATYESGFVIDKFPISRPNLTFSTLTVSNMSPEDSSIYLCSPGTARNQPQHFGDGTRLSIL.

This chain joins TRBV7-9 and TRBJ2-7, with TRBD1 matching 8 bases. Trimming removed 1 base from V and 4 bases from J; junction bases left unmatched: 6. Germline V lookup: CDR1 SEHNR, CDR2 FQNEAQ (reference sequence). The CDR3 extends over 15 amino acids. For the CDR3, the DNA is TGTGCCAGCAGCTTAGGGACAGGGACGTTGTACGAGCAGTACTTC. Protein product: CASSLGTGTLYEQYF.